The 20 T cell receptor beta chains given below trace back to one sample, sequenced in a study of T cell repertoires in cytomegalovirus infection. TCRdb redid the calling of the reads with MiXCR, one entry per CDR3 protein. The sample lists some 390,000 distinct CDR3 sequences; 15% to 20% were seen once. What was sequenced was PBMCs. Source of these receptors: a human donor in good health (CMV status not recorded). Some clones in this sample may be carry-over from other donors' samples.

This clonotype was picked up a small number of times. The V call is TRBV7-9, the J call TRBJ1-6, with D hard to call. The CDR3 extends over 14 amino acids. Trimming pared 1 base from V and 9 bases from J, leaving 10 bases between. Germline-derived CDR1 and CDR2 are SEHNR and FQNEAQ (reference sequence). The chain's CDR3 is CASSLVPRRSPLHF. CDR3 coding DNA: TGTGCCAGCAGCTTAGTTCCAAGGCGTTCACCCCTCCACTTT.

This clonotype was seen at least ten times. The V gene is TRBV7-8, the J gene TRBJ2-3, with 8 bases matching TRBD2. V lost 2 bases to trimming and J lost 4 bases; unmatched junction nucleotides: 5. The CDR3 sequence is 15 residues long. From germline, CDR1 is SGHVS and CDR2 FQNEAQ. CDR3 in amino acids: CASSLRAGGSDTQYF. The CDR3 DNA reads TGTGCCAGCAGCTTACGTGCGGGGGGATCAGATACGCAGTATTTT.

This clonotype was observed a few times. CDR3 sequence: CASSYAGLAGDEQYF. CDR3 nucleotides: TGTGCCAGCAGTTACGCCGGACTAGCGGGAGACGAGCAGTACTTC. The chain is built from TRBV6-2 or TRBV6-3 and TRBJ2-7; 13 bases are a match to TRBD2. There are 15 residues in the CDR3. V lost 2 bases and J lost 5; bases outside the gene matches: 3. Looked up from germline, CDR1 is MNHEY and CDR2 is SVGEGT.

This clonotype was seen a handful of times. The chain has TRBV11-3 and TRBJ1-4; D is undetermined. Trimming took 4 bases from V and 7 from J, leaving 16 bases between them. Germline CDR1 SGHNT, CDR2 YENEEA. CDR3 length: 15 amino acids. Here the CDR3 reads CASSWQGGGFEKLFF. Here the CDR3 DNA reads TGTGCCAGCAGCTGGCAAGGTGGTGGGTTTGAAAAACTGTTTTTT.

The CDR3 is CASSEGATDTQYF. CDR3 coding DNA: TGTGCCAGCAGTGAGGGAGCGACAGATACGCAGTATTTT. The genes are TRBV6-4 and TRBJ2-3; D may be TRBD2 (5 bases). V lost 3 bases and J lost 3, with 7 bases in between. The CDR3 has 13 residues. CDR1 and CDR2 (germline): MRHNA, SNTAGT.

This clonotype showed up just a few times. The chain joins TRBV7-9 to TRBJ2-1, with D maybe TRBD2 (6 bases). CDR1 and CDR2 (germline): SEHNR, FQNEAQ (reference sequence). V shed 3 bases and J shed 4 bases, with 13 bases lying between them. The CDR3 has 15 residues. The CDR3 nucleotides read TGTGCCAGCAGCTTGGTGGGACTCCGATACAATGAGCAGTTCTTC. This translates into CASSLVGLRYNEQFF. The complete variable domain, with remaining parts taken from reference TRBV7-9 and TRBJ2-1, reads DTGVSQNPRHKITKRGQNVTFRCDPISEHNRLYWYRQTLGQGPEFLTYFQNEAQLEKSRLLSDRFSAERPKGSFSTLEIQRTEQGDSAMYLCASSLVGLRYNEQFFGPGTRLTVL.

There are a few counts of this clonotype. The chain couples TRBV7-2 to TRBJ2-4; possible D gene TRBD1, 6 bases. CDR1 is SGHTA, CDR2 FQGNSA, per germline. The length of the CDR3 is 14 residues. V lost 5 bases and J 8 bases, leaving 16 bases between the germline ends. CDR3 nucleotide sequence: TGTGCCAGCAGCCCCCAGGGGCCCGAGGACATTCAGTACTTC. Translated, it gives CASSPQGPEDIQYF.

This clonotype was seen many times. V and J are TRBV6-1 and TRBJ2-1; tentative D call: TRBD1 (5 bases). Per germline, CDR1 MNHNS and CDR2 SASEGT. This CDR3 is 11 amino acids long. The CDR3 nucleotides are TGTGTCACGGCAGGGTACAATGAGCAGTTCTTC. As protein: CVTAGYNEQFF.

This clonotype was observed a few times. One end of the junction fails to match germline, which may point to a read error. The chain uses TRBV6-2 or TRBV6-3 and TRBJ1-2; no reliable D call. Germline assignment: CDR1 MNHEY and CDR2 SVGEGT. The CDR3 extends over 15 amino acids. The CDR3 loop reads CASRSRTPHEYGCTF. In DNA, the CDR3 is TGTGCCAGCAGATCACGGACCCCTCACGAATATGGCTGCACCTTC.

The CDR3 spells CASSYEGGGPGNSPLHF. The CDR3 DNA reads as TGTGCCAGCAGTTACGAGGGGGGCGGGCCGGGTAATTCACCCCTCCACTTT. The chain combines TRBV6-5 with TRBJ1-6; tentatively, D is TRBD1 (6 bases). This CDR3 spans 17 amino acids. V was shortened by 2 bases and J by 6 bases, with 17 bases between the two germline ends. Germline CDR1 reads MNHEY; CDR2 reads SVGAGI.

The chain has TRBV19 and TRBJ1-3; D ambiguous. Trimming removed 6 bases from V and 4 bases from J, with 19 bases in between. The CDR3 contains 16 residues. Germline CDR1 LNHDA, CDR2 SQIVND (reference sequence). The DNA for the CDR3 is TGTGCCAGTAGCTCCCCTGGAGGTTCGGAGGGAAACACCATATATTTT. Residues: CASSSPGGSEGNTIYF.

Only a few counts were recorded for this clonotype. The V call is TRBV12-3 or TRBV12-4, the J call TRBJ2-7, with D tentatively TRBD1 or TRBD2 (5 bases each). Trimming stripped 9 bases from V and 0 bases from J, with 24 bases between. This CDR3 spans 17 amino acids. Written as DNA, the CDR3 is TGTGCCAGATTCCCAGGGCGAGCGGAGCCTAGCTCCTACGAGCAGTACTTC. This codes for CARFPGRAEPSSYEQYF.

This clonotype was seen at least ten times. The genes are TRBV11-1 and TRBJ2-3; 7 bases line up with TRBD2. This CDR3 is 15 amino acids long. Trimming cost V 4 bases and J 2 bases; bases outside gene matches: 6. Per germline, CDR1 SGHAT and CDR2 FQDESV (reference sequence). The chain's CDR3 is CASSSGLITTDTQYF. Written as DNA, the CDR3 is TGTGCCAGCAGCTCGGGACTAATCACCACAGATACGCAGTATTTT.

This chain links TRBV20-1 with TRBJ2-3; D is unclear. This CDR3 spans 13 amino acids. With 7 bases removed from V and 3 bases from J, the gap between germline ends came to 14 bases. Germline CDR1 is DFQATT and CDR2 is SNEGSKA (reference sequence). CDR3 coding DNA: TGCAGTGTTAGGATAGCAGGAACAGATACGCAGTATTTT. Amino acids: CSVRIAGTDTQYF.

This clonotype was counted at least ten times. This chain uses TRBV7-9 with TRBJ2-7, with a tentative D call TRBD1 (6 bases). Germline assignment: CDR1 SEHNR and CDR2 FQNEAQ (reference sequence). This CDR3 contains 14 residues. Trimming left V 5 bases short and J 2 bases short, with 13 bases between. The CDR3, as DNA: TGTGCCAGCAGCCCGTCGACAGGAACCTACGAGCAGTACTTC. Its protein is CASSPSTGTYEQYF.

This clonotype turned up a few times. The rearrangement uses TRBV12-3 or TRBV12-4 and TRBJ2-3; D ambiguous. CDR3 length: 15 residues. V lost 2 bases to trimming and J lost 2 bases, with 11 bases between them. The CDR3 DNA reads TGTGCCAGCAGTTTAAGATCAACACACACAGATACGCAGTATTTT. Amino acid sequence: CASSLRSTHTDTQYF.

This clonotype showed up many times. J is TRBJ2-3 and V is TRBV7-2; D might be TRBD1 (5 bases). The CDR3 totals 15 residues. Trimming cost V 5 bases and J 2 bases, with 14 bases left between them. Germline V gene sequence: CDR1 SGHTA, CDR2 FQGNSA. The CDR3 DNA is TGTGCCAGCAGCACGACAGTTCTCAACACAGATACGCAGTATTTT. Its translation: CASSTTVLNTDTQYF. The entire variable domain, with the rest obtained from reference TRBV7-2 and TRBJ2-3, is as follows: GAGVSQSPSNKVTEKGKDVELRCDPISGHTALYWYRQSLGQGLEFLIYFQGNSAPDKSGLPSDRFSAERTGGSVSTLTIQRTQQEDSAVYLCASSTTVLNTDTQYFGPGTRLTVL.

This clonotype came up a few times. The chain couples TRBV12-3 or TRBV12-4 to TRBJ2-3, with 9 positions matching TRBD1. CDR3 length: 16 residues. J lost 2 bases, V lost 6 bases, and 9 bases had no gene match. The CDR3 loop is CASSPGQGMFTDTQYF. CDR3 bases: TGTGCCAGCAGCCCGGGACAGGGTATGTTCACAGATACGCAGTATTTT.

Only a few counts were recorded for this clonotype. In nucleotides, the CDR3 is TGTGCCAGCAGAAAGATAGGGGGCCGCGGGAGGGGAGAGACCCAGTACTTC. It codes for CASRKIGGRGRGETQYF. The chain joins TRBV7-9 to TRBJ2-5; TRBD2 aligns across 9 bases. V shed 6 bases, J shed 4 bases, and the junction held 15 bases outside the gene matches. The CDR3 is 17 residues long. Germline V CDR1 and CDR2: SEHNR, FQNEAQ (reference sequence). Filled out from reference TRBV7-9 and TRBJ2-5, the complete variable domain reads DTGVSQNPRHKITKRGQNVTFRCDPISEHNRLYWYRQTLGQGPEFLTYFQNEAQLEKSRLLSDRFSAERPKGSFSTLEIQRTEQGDSAMYLCASRKIGGRGRGETQYFGPGTRLLVL.

The rearrangement joins TRBV20-1 to TRBJ2-3, with a possible D match to TRBD2 (5 bases). Germline lookup yields CDR1 DFQATT and CDR2 SNEGSKA (reference sequence). Trimming cost V 3 bases and J 2 bases, with 12 bases left between them. This CDR3 is 14 amino acids long. CDR3 bases: TGCAGTGCTAGTTTAGCGAGAAACACAGATACGCAGTATTTT. Translated, it gives CSASLARNTDTQYF.